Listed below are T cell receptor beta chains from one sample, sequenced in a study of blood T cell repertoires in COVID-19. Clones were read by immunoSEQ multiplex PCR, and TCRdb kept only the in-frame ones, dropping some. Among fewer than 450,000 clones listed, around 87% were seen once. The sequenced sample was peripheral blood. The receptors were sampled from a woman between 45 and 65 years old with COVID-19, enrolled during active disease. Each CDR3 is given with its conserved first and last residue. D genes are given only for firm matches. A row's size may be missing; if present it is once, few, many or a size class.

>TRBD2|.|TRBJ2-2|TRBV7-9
TGTGCCAGCAGCTCCCGACTAGCGGGAGCGAACACCGGGGAGCTGTTTTTT
CASSSRLAGANTGELFF
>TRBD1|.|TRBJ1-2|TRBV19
TGTGCCAGTAGTCTCCGACAGGGTGGGGGCTACACCTTC
CASSLRQGGGYTF
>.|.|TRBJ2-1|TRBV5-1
TGCGCCAGCAGCTTATCCCCGGGGAGCTCCTACAATGAGCAGTTCTTC
CASSLSPGSSYNEQFF
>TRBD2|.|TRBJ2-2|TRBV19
TGTGCCAGACGGACTAGCGGGCAAAAGCCGAACACCGGGGAGCTGTTTTTT
CARRTSGQKPNTGELFF
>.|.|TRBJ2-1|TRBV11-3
TGTGCCAGCAGCTCCCGGGAGCGATCAAACTACAATGAGCAGTTCTTC
CASSSRERSNYNEQFF
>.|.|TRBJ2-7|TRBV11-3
TGTGCCAGCAGCCTAGGAGAGGGGGCGGGAATCGAGCAGTACTTC
CASSLGEGAGIEQYF
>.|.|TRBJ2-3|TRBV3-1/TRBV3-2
TGTGCCAGCAGCCTGTTGGGGCGCACGCAGTATTTT
CASSLLGRTQYF
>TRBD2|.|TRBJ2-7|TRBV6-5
TGTGCCAGCAGTTACTCGACTAGCGGCTCCTACGAGCAGTACTTC
CASSYSTSGSYEQYF
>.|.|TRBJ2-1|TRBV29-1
TGCAGCGTTGAAGAAAGAGGGGGGGCTCTACACAATGAGCAGTTCTTC
CSVEERGGALHNEQFF
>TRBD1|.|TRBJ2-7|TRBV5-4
TGTGCCAGCAGCCATACCGGGACAGGGCCAAACGAGCAGTACTTC
CASSHTGTGPNEQYF
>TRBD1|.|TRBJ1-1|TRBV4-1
TGCGCCAGCAGCCAATATACAGGGGGAGAGAACACTGAAGCTTTCTTT
CASSQYTGGENTEAFF
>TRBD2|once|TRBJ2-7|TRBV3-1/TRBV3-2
TGTGCCAGCAGCCCACAACCGGGACTAGCGGGAGTGGAGCAGTACTTC
CASSPQPGLAGVEQYF
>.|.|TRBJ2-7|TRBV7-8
TGTGCCAGCAGGAACCCTGGAGCCTACGAGCAGTACTTC
CASRNPGAYEQYF
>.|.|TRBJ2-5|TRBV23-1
TGCGCCAGCAGTCGACGATACAGGGTAAAAGAGACCCAGTACTTC
CASSRRYRVKETQYF
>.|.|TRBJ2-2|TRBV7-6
TGTGCCAGCAGCTTGTCCCGAGAGGGAGGCACCGGGGAGCTGTTTTTT
CASSLSREGGTGELFF
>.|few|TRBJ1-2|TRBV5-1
TGCGCCAGCAGCACCGACATCTATGGCTACACCTTC
CASSTDIYGYTF
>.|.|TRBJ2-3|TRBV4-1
TGCGCCAGCAGCCCAGGGGGAGGGAGCGGGAGCGGGGATACGCAGTATTTT
CASSPGGGSGSGDTQYF
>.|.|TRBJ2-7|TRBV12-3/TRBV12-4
TGTGCCAGCAGTTTGGACAACTCCTACGAGCAGTACTTC
CASSLDNSYEQYF
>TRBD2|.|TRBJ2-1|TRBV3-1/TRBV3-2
TGTGCCAGCAGCCAAGGACTAGCGGGAGTATACAATGAGCAGTTCTTC
CASSQGLAGVYNEQFF
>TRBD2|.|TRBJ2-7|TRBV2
TGTGCCAGCAGGGTCTCGGGCGGGAGGGTAATGAGCGAGCAGTACTTC
CASRVSGGRVMSEQYF
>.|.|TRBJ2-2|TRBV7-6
TGTGCCAGCAGCTTACTAGTATCCTCGAACACCGGGGAGCTGTTTTTT
CASSLLVSSNTGELFF
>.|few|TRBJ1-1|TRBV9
TGTGCCAGCAGCGTAACGAGGGCGGGGACTGAAGCTTTCTTT
CASSVTRAGTEAFF
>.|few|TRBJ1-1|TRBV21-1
TGTGCCAGCAGCCCGACAGGGGGCGAGAACACTGAAGCTTTCTTT
CASSPTGGENTEAFF
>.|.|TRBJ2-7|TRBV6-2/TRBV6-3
TGTGCCAGCAGTTACTCTACAGGGCGAACCTACGAGCAGTACTTC
CASSYSTGRTYEQYF
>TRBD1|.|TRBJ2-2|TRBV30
TGTGCCTCTGACAGGGTAACGAACACCGGGGAGCTGTTTTTT
CASDRVTNTGELFF
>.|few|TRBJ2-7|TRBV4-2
TGTGCCAGCAGCCTCGACCCCGGGGAGGGGGTCAGAGAGCAGTACTTC
CASSLDPGEGVREQYF
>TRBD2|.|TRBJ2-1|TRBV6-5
TGTGCCAGCAGTTGGGGGGGAGCTCAATATGAGCAGTTCTTC
CASSWGGAQYEQFF
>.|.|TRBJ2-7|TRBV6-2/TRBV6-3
TGTGCCAGCAGTTACTTACGTCTCCATCTGAGTTCCTACGAGCAGTACTTC
CASSYLRLHLSSYEQYF
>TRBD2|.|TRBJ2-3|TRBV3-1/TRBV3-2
TGTGCCAGCACCTCAAGACCCGGGACTAAATCTAGCACAGATACGCAGTATTTT
CASTSRPGTKSSTDTQYF
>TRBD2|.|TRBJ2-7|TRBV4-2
TGTGCCAGCAGCCAAGAGAGCGGGAGGGTTGAGCAGTACTTC
CASSQESGRVEQYF
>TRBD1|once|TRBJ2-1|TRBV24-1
TGTGCCACCAGTGACCGGGGACAGGGACGAGGTGAGCAGTTCTTC
CATSDRGQGRGEQFF
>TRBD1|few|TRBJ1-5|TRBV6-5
TGTGCCAGCAGTTACCGAAGGGACAGACGACAGCCCCAGCATTTT
CASSYRRDRRQPQHF
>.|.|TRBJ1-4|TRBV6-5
TGTGCTACCAGGACGGACAATAATGAAAAACTGTTTTTT
CATRTDNNEKLFF
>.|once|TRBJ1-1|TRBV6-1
TGTGCCAGCAGTGAGGTAGGAGTTTACAGGGCTGAAGCTTTCTTT
CASSEVGVYRAEAFF
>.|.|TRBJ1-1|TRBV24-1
TGTGCCACCAGTGACTACAGGGTTTCTGAAGCTTTCTTT
CATSDYRVSEAFF
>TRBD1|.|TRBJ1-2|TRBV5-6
TGTGCCAGCAGCTTGGACTATGGACAGGGAGGGAATGGCTACACCTTC
CASSLDYGQGGNGYTF
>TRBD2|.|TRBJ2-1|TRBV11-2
TGTGCCAGCAGCTTATTAGCGGGAGCAGACAATGAGCAGTTCTTC
CASSLLAGADNEQFF
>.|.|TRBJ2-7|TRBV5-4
TGTGCCAGCAGCCATCGGGACTCGAACTCCTACGAGCAGTACTTC
CASSHRDSNSYEQYF
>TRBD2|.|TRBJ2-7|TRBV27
TGTGCCAGCAGTCGTGCGGGAGGGAGGTCCTACGAGCAGTACTTC
CASSRAGGRSYEQYF
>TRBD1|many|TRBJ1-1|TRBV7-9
TGTGCCAGCAGCCTGTGGACAGGTGTCCGGGGCACTGAAGCTTTCTTT
CASSLWTGVRGTEAFF
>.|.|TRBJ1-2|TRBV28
TGTGCCAGCAGTTTATTGGGAGGTGCTAACTATGGCTACACCTTC
CASSLLGGANYGYTF
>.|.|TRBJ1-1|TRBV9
TGTGCCAGCAGCGGACTTAACACTGAAGCTTTCTTT
CASSGLNTEAFF
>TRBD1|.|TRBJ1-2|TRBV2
TGTGCCAGCAGGGACATTGGGACAGCTAACTATGGCTACACCTTC
CASRDIGTANYGYTF